What follows is one T cell receptor beta chain and its context. This sample is part of a study of blood T cells in healthy people across ages. CDR1 is MDHEN and CDR2 is SYDVKM in the germline V gene. V gave up 5 bases and J gave up 2 bases, with 19 bases separating them. The CDR3 spans 16 residues. A second roughly 7 to 11 cycle PCR used barcoded and J-beta primers. MiXCR, applied by TCRdb to the 5' RACE reads, yields one record per CDR3 protein. The sample shows over 1,200,000 distinct CDR3 sequences, roughly 64% of them seen only once. The sequencing sample was made of blood. The chain carries TRBV28 and TRBJ2-7, with D perhaps assigned TRBD1 or TRBD2 (5 bases each). This TCR was sampled from a man aged 18 to 29 in good health. CDR3 nucleotides: TGTGCCAGCAGTCCCCCTAACGCACCGGGACCCTACGAGCAGTACTTC. It is translated as CASSPPNAPGPYEQYF.